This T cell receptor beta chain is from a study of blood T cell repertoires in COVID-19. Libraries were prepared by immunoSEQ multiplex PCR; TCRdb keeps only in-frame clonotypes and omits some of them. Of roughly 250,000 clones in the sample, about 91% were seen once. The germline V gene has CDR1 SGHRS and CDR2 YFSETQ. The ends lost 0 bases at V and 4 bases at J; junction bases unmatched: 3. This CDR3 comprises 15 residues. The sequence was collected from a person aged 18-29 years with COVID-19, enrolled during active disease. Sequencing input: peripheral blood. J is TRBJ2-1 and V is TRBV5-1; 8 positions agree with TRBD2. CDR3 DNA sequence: TGCGCCAGCAGCTTGGCCGAGCGGGGGTACAATGAGCAGTTCTTC. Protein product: CASSLAERGYNEQFF.